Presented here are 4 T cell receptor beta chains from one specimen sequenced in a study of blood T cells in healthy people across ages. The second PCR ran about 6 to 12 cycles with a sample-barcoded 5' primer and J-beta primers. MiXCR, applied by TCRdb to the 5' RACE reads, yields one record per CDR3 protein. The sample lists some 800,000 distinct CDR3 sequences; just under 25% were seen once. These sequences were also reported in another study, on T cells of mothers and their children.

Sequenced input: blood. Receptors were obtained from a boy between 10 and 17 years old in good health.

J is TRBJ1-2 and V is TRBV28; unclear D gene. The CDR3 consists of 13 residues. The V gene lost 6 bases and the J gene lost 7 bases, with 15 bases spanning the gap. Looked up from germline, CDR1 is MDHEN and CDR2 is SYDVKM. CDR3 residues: CASSGGFGGGYTF. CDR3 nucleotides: TGTGCCAGCAGCGGCGGGTTCGGCGGTGGCTACACCTTC.

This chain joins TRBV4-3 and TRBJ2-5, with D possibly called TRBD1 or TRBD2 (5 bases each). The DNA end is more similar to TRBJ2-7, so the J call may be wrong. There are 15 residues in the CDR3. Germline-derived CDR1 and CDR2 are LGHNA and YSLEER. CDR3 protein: CASSRHRDGSYEQYF. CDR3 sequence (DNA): TGCGCCAGCAGCCGACACCGGGACGGGTCCTACGAGCAGTACTTC.

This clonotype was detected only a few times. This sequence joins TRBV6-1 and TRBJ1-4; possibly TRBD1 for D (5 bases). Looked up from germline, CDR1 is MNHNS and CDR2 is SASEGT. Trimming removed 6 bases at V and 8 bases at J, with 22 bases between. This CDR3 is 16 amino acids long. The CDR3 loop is CASSSTGGRFLEKLFF. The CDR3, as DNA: TGTGCCAGCAGCTCGACTGGGGGACGGTTTTTAGAAAAACTGTTTTTT.

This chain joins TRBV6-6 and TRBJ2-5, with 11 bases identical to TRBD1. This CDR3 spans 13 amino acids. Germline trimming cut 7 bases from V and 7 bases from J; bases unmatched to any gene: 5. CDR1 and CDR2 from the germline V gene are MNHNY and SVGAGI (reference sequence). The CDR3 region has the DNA TGTGCCAGCACGGGACAGGGGGGGGGGACCCAGTACTTC. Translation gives CASTGQGGGTQYF.